These 22 T cell receptor beta chains came from one sample sequenced in a study of blood T cells in healthy people across ages. Then a second PCR, running about 6 to 12 cycles, was carried out with a sample-barcoded 5' primer and a J-beta primer mix. TCRdb itself ran the 5' RACE reads through MiXCR, one entry per CDR3 protein. The sample shows more than 550,000 distinct CDR3 sequences, over 20% of them seen only once. What was sequenced was blood. The receptors here all came from a man aged 70-80 years in good health.

This clonotype was seen only a few times. V usage is TRBV27 and J usage is TRBJ1-4, with D uncertain. Germline lookup yields CDR1 MNHEY and CDR2 SMNVEV (reference sequence). The V end was cut by 3 bases, the J end by 5 bases, with 13 bases between. The CDR3 loop spans 15 amino acids. This CDR3 reads CASSFSAGQNEKLFF. CDR3 nucleotides: TGTGCCAGCAGTTTTTCGGCAGGCCAAAATGAAAAACTGTTTTTT.

This chain connects TRBV4-1 to TRBJ1-5, with 7 bases that match TRBD1. CDR1 and CDR2 (germline): MGHRA, YSYEKL. The length of the CDR3 is 15 residues. V was pared by 1 base and J by 6 bases, with 6 bases of the junction left unmatched. The CDR3 sequence: CASSQGRAGGQPQHF. CDR3 DNA sequence: TGCGCCAGCAGCCAAGGGCGGGCAGGGGGTCAGCCCCAGCATTTT.

This chain joins TRBV18 and TRBJ1-2; 9 bases agree with TRBD1. Trimming cost V 6 bases and J 6 bases; bases outside gene matches: 8. The CDR3 is 14 residues long. CDR1 and CDR2 (germline): KGHSH, LQKENI. CDR3 region: CASSPGQGPDGYTF. CDR3 sequence (DNA): TGTGCCAGCTCGCCGGGACAGGGACCCGATGGCTACACCTTC. The full variable domain, completed using reference TRBV18 and TRBJ1-2, is NAGVMQNPRHLVRRRGQEARLRCSPMKGHSHVYWYRQLPEEGLKFMVYLQKENIIDESGMPKERFSAEFPKEGPSILRIQQVVRGDSAAYFCASSPGQGPDGYTFGSGTRLTVV.

V is TRBV20-1 and J is TRBJ2-4; 8 nucleotides align to TRBD1. The CDR3 consists of 13 residues. Germline CDR1 is DFQATT and CDR2 is SNEGSKA (reference sequence). With V trimmed by 5 bases and J by 8 bases, 8 bases remained unmatched. The CDR3 here is CSAPDRAADIQYF. CDR3 coding DNA: TGCAGTGCTCCGGACAGGGCGGCAGACATTCAGTACTTC.

CDR3 sequence: CSARVASQETQYF. DNA for the CDR3: TGCAGTGCTAGAGTGGCTAGCCAAGAGACCCAGTACTTC. The chain has TRBV20-1 and TRBJ2-5, with no clear D. CDR1 and CDR2 (germline): DFQATT, SNEGSKA (reference sequence). This CDR3 region has 13 residues. V lost 1 base and J lost 1, with 7 bases in between.

The chain uses TRBV30 and TRBJ1-2, with no clear D. The CDR3 sequence is 13 residues long. Trimming took 2 bases from V and 4 from J, leaving 11 bases between them. Germline loops: CDR1 GTSNPN, CDR2 SVGIG (reference sequence). The CDR3 bases are TGTGCCTGGAGTTATAGGGAGATCTATGGCTACACCTTC. Protein: CAWSYREIYGYTF.

This clonotype was found a few times. V is TRBV12-3 or TRBV12-4 and J is TRBJ1-5; 9 nucleotides match TRBD1. CDR3 length equals 16 residues. V gave up 5 bases and J gave up 4 bases; unmatched junction bases: 9. The CDR3 region has the DNA TGTGCCAGCAGTCCTAGATTGGGGACAGGGAATCAGCCCCAGCATTTT. Amino acids: CASSPRLGTGNQPQHF.

The table lists this clonotype with many counts. A junction end diverges from the germline sequence, so it may reflect a read error. The rearrangement joins TRBV5-1 to TRBJ2-3; 7 nucleotides align to TRBD1. The germline CDR1 and CDR2 sequences are SGHRS and YFSETQ. There are 14 residues in the CDR3. The CDR3 DNA is TGTGCCAGCAGCTTAAGGGGGCGCACAGATACGCAGTATTTT. This translates into CASSLRGRTDTQYF.

This clonotype appeared a few times. The gene calls are TRBV10-3 and TRBJ2-1, with TRBD1 identical over 7 bases. The J call is doubtful: the DNA matches TRBJ2-7 better. Germline values: CDR1 ENHRY, CDR2 SYGVKD. This CDR3 has 13 residues. This CDR3 is CAISESTGYEQYV. CDR3 coding DNA: TGTGCCATCAGTGAGTCGACAGGGTACGAGCAGTACGTC.

The chain couples TRBV29-1 to TRBJ2-7; 11 bases map to TRBD1. Germline lookup yields CDR1 SQVTM and CDR2 ANQGSEA. The CDR3 extends over 14 amino acids. V was pared by 2 bases and J by 3 bases, with 3 bases of the junction left unmatched. CDR3 amino acids: CSVESGTGGYEQYF. The DNA of the CDR3 is TGCAGCGTTGAAAGTGGGACAGGGGGCTACGAGCAGTACTTC.

The chain recombines TRBV6-2 or TRBV6-3 with TRBJ1-5; no clear D. V lost 6 bases to trimming and J lost 1 base, with 4 bases between them. There are 12 residues in the CDR3. Germline values: CDR1 MNHEY, CDR2 SVGEGT. As DNA, the CDR3 is TGTGCCAGCAGACCGAGCAATCAGCCCCAGCATTTT. Amino acid sequence: CASRPSNQPQHF.

This clonotype occurred once. The chain carries TRBV5-1 and TRBJ2-3, with 7 bases aligning to TRBD2. The junction had 8 bases not matched to a gene; V was cut back by 4 bases and J by 0 bases. CDR1 and CDR2 (germline): SGHRS, YFSETQ. The CDR3 is 16 amino acids. CDR3 protein: CASSTRTRSSTDTQYF. As DNA, the CDR3 is TGCGCCAGCAGCACCAGGACTAGATCAAGCACAGATACGCAGTATTTT.

This clonotype occurred a few times. V is TRBV12-5 and J is TRBJ1-5; D not resolved. The CDR3 contains 11 residues. The germline V gene encodes CDR1 LGHNT and CDR2 FRNRAP. V was cut by 10 bases and J by 4 bases, with 8 bases left in between. DNA for the CDR3: TGTGCTACATATTTTAATCAGCCCCAGCATTTT. Its translation: CATYFNQPQHF.

As DNA, the CDR3 is TGTGCCAGCAGTGAAAGACTGCCCACCGGGGAGCTGTTTTTT. Translated, it gives CASSERLPTGELFF. V and J are TRBV2 and TRBJ2-2; D remains ambiguous. Germline assignment: CDR1 SNHLY and CDR2 FYNNEI. The CDR3 spans 14 residues. The V and J ends lost 2 bases and 4 bases respectively, with 8 bases between them.

V gene TRBV12-3 or TRBV12-4 combines with J gene TRBJ2-7; no firm D call. This CDR3 is 13 amino acids long. V gave up 2 bases and J gave up 9 bases, with 14 bases separating them. The CDR3 sequence is CASSLNSNARQYF. CDR3 nucleotides: TGTGCCAGCAGTTTAAATAGTAATGCCCGGCAGTACTTC.

This clonotype was recorded a few times. The V and J genes are TRBV6-5 and TRBJ2-7, with D unresolved. The J call is in doubt because the DNA end fits TRBJ2-5 better. Germline V gene sequence: CDR1 MNHEY, CDR2 SVGAGI. This CDR3 comprises 14 residues. CDR3 in amino acids: CASSLRAVLGTQYF. CDR3 nucleotides: TGTGCCAGCAGTCTTCGGGCAGTATTGGGGACCCAGTACTTC.

The V gene is TRBV4-1, the J gene TRBJ2-3, with 7 bases lining up with TRBD2. There are 17 residues in the CDR3. V lost 0 bases, J lost 2 bases, and 8 bases stayed unmatched. CDR1 is MGHRA and CDR2 is YSYEKL in the germline V gene. In DNA, the CDR3 is TGCGCCAGCAGCCAAGATGGGGCGGGAGCCATCACAGATACGCAGTATTTT. It specifies CASSQDGAGAITDTQYF.

This clonotype has a count of ten or more. The V and J genes are TRBV6-1 and TRBJ2-3; D is unclear. From germline, CDR1 is MNHNS and CDR2 SASEGT. V dropped 0 bases and J dropped 5 bases, with 9 bases sitting between them. The length of the CDR3 is 14 residues. The CDR3 protein is CASSEALVGDTQYF. The CDR3 DNA is TGTGCCAGCAGTGAAGCCCTGGTTGGAGATACGCAGTATTTT.

This chain links TRBV12-3 or TRBV12-4 with TRBJ1-3; D is unclear. This CDR3 is built from 12 residues. The V end was cut by 4 bases, the J end by 8 bases, with 9 bases between. The CDR3 nucleotides are TGTGCCAGCAGTTCCCCGAGGGACACCATATATTTT. Residues: CASSSPRDTIYF.

To note about this clonotype: One end of the junction does not line up with germline, which may come from a read error. The chain couples TRBV12-3 or TRBV12-4 to TRBJ2-3; no clear D. The CDR3 loop spans 11 amino acids. The CDR3 sequence: CASSFADAQYF. Here the CDR3 DNA reads TGTGCCAGCAGTTTTGCAGATGCGCAGTATTTT.

This clonotype appeared many times. This chain connects TRBV29-1 to TRBJ2-5; TRBD1 might be the D (6 bases). Germline CDR1 SQVTM, CDR2 ANQGSEA. V was shortened by 5 bases and J by 5 bases, with 12 bases between the two germline ends. This CDR3 has 12 residues. CDR3 sequence reads: CSVITGMETQYF. The CDR3 nucleotides are TGCAGCGTTATAACAGGGATGGAGACCCAGTACTTC.

This sequence joins TRBV3-1 and TRBJ2-1; 8 nucleotides align to TRBD2. The germline V gene has CDR1 LGHDT and CDR2 YNNKEL (reference sequence). Trimming at V came to 1 base and at J to 9 bases, leaving 5 bases not matched to a gene. The CDR3 is made up of 14 amino acids. CDR3 amino acids: CASSQGPSGGEQFF. The CDR3 bases are TGTGCCAGCAGCCAAGGGCCAAGCGGGGGTGAGCAGTTCTTC.